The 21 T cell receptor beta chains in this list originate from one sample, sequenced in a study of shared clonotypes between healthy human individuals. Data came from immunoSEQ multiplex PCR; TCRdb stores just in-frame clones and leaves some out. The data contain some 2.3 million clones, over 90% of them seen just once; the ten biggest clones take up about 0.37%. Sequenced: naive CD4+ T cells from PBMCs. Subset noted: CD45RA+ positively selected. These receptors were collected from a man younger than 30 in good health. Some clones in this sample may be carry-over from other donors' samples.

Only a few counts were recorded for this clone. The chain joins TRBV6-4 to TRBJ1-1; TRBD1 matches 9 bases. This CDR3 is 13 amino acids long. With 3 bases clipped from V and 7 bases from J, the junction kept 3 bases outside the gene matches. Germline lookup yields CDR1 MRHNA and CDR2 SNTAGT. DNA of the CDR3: TGTGCCAGCAGTGAAAGACAGGGGGATGAAGCTTTCTTT. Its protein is CASSERQGDEAFF.

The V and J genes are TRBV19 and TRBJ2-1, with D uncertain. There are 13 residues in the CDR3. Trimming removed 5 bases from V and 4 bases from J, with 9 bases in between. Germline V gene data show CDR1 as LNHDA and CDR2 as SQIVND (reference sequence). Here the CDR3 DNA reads TGTGCCAGTAGTCAGACCCGTTACAATGAGCAGTTCTTC. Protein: CASSQTRYNEQFF.

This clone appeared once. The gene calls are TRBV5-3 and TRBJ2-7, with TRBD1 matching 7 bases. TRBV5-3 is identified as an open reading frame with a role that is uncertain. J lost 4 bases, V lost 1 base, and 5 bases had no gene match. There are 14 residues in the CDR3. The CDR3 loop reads CARSLPDRRYEQYF. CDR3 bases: TGTGCCAGAAGCTTGCCGGACAGGAGATACGAGCAGTACTTC.

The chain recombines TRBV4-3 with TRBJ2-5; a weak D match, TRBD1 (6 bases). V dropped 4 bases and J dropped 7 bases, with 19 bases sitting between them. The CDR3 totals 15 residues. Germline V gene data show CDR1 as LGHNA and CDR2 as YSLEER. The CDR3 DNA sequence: TGCGCCAGCAGCCGACAACGGTGGGACATGGGGACCCAGTACTTC. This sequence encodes CASSRQRWDMGTQYF.

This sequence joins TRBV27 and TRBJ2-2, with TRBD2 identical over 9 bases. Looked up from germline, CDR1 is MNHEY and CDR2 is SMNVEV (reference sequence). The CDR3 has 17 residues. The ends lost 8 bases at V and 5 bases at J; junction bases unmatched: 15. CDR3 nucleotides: TGTGCCAGCCACGGGGGTAGCGGGAGAAAGCGTACCGGGGAGCTGTTTTTT. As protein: CASHGGSGRKRTGELFF.

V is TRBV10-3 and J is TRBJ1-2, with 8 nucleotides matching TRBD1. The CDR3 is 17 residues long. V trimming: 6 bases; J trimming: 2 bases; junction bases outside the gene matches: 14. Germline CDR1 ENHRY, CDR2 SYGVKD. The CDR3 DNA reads TGTGCCATCAGCGACGGTCAGGGGGCCGGCCTAAACTATGGCTACACCTTC. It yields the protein CAISDGQGAGLNYGYTF.

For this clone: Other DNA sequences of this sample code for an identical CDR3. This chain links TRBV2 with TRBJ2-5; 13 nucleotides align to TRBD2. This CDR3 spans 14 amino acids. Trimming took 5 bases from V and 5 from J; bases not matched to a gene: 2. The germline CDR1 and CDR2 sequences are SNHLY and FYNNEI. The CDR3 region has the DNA TGTGCCAGCAGTAGGACTAGCGGGAGTGAGACCCAGTACTTC. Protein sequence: CASSRTSGSETQYF.

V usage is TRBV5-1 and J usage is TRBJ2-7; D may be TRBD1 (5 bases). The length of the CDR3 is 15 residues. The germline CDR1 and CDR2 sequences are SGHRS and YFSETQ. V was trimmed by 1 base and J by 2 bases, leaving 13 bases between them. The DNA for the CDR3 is TGCGCCAGCAGCTTGACTCCTGAAGGGGCCTACGAGCAGTACTTC. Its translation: CASSLTPEGAYEQYF.

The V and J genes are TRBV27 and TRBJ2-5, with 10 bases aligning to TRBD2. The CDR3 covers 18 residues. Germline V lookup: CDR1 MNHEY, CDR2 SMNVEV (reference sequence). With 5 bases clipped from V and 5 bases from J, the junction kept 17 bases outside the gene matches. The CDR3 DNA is TGTGCCAGCAGTCTAATGGGCCTAGCGGGAGTGAAGGAGGAGACCCAGTACTTC. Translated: CASSLMGLAGVKEETQYF.

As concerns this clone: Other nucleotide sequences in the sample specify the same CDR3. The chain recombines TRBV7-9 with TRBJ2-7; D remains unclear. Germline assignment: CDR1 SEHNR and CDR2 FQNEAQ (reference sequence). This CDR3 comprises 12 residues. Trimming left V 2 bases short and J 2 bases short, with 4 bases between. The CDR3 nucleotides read TGTGCCAGCAGCTTAACGCCCTACGAGCAGTACTTC. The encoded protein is CASSLTPYEQYF.

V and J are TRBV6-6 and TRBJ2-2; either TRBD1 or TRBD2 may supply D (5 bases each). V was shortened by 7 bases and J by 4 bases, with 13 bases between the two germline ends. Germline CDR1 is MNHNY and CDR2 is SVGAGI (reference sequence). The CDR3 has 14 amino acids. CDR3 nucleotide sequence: TGTGCCAGCACCCTTGGGGCGGGCACCGGGGAGCTGTTTTTT. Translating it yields CASTLGAGTGELFF.

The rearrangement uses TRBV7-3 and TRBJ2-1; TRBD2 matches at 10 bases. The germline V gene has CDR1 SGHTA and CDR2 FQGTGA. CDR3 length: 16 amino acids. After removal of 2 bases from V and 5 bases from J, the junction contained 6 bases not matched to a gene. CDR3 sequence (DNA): TGTGCCAGCAGCTTACGAGCGGGAGGGCCCAACAATGAGCAGTTCTTC. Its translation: CASSLRAGGPNNEQFF.

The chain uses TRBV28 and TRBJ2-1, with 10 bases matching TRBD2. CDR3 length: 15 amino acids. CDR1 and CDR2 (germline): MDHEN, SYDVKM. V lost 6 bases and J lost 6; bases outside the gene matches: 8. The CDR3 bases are TGTGCCAGCAGCAAAGCGGGAGGGCCCGGCAATGAGCAGTTCTTC. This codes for CASSKAGGPGNEQFF. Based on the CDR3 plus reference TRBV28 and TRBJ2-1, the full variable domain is DVKVTQSSRYLVKRTGEKVFLECVQDMDHENMFWYRQDPGLGLRLIYFSYDVKMKEKGDIPEGYSVSREKKERFSLILESASTNQTSMYLCASSKAGGPGNEQFFGPGTRLTVL.

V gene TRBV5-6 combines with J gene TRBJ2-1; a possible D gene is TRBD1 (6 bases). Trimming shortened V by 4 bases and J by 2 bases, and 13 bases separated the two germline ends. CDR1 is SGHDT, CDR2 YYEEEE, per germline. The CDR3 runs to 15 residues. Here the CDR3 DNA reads TGTGCCAGCAGCCTAAGGACAGTCACCTACAATGAGCAGTTCTTC. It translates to CASSLRTVTYNEQFF.

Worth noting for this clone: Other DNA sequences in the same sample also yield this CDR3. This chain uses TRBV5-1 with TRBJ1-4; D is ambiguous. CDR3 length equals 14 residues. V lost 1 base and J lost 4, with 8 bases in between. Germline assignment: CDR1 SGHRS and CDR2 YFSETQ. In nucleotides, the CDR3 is TGCGCCAGCAGCTTGTCAGGCATTAATGAAAAACTGTTTTTT. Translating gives CASSLSGINEKLFF.

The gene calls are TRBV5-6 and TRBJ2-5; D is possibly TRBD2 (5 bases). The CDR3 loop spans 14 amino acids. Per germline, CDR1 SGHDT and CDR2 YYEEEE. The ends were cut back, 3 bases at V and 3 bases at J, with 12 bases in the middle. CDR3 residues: CASSSVEVKETQYF. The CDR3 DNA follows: TGTGCCAGCAGCTCGGTGGAGGTAAAAGAGACCCAGTACTTC.

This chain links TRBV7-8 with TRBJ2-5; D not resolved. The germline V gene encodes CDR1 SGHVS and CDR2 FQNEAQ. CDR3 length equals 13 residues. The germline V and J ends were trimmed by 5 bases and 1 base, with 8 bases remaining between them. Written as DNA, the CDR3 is TGTGCCAGCAGCCCAAGGGCCCAAGAGACCCAGTACTTC. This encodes CASSPRAQETQYF.

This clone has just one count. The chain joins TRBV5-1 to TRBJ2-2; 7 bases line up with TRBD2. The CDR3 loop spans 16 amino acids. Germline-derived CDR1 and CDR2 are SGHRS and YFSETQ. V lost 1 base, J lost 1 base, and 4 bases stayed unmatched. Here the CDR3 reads CASSLTLALNTGELFF. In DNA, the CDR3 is TGCGCCAGCAGCTTGACACTAGCGCTGAACACCGGGGAGCTGTTTTTT.

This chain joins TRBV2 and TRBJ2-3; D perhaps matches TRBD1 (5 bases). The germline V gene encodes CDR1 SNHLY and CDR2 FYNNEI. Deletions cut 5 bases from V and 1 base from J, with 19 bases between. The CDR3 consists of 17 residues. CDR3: CASSTTPSGPRTDTQYF. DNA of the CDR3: TGTGCCAGCAGTACCACCCCATCAGGGCCTCGCACAGATACGCAGTATTTT.

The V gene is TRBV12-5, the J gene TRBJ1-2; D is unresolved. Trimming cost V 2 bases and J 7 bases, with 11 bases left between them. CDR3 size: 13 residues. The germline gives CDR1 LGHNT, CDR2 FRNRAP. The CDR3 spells CASGLFEGGGYTF. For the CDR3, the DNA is TGTGCTAGTGGTTTGTTTGAGGGCGGTGGCTACACCTTC.

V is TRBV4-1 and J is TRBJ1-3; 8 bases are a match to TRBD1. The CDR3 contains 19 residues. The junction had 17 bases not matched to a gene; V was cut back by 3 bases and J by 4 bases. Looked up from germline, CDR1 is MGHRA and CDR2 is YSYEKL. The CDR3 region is CASSQEPDRATVGGNTIYF. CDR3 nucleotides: TGCGCCAGCAGCCAGGAGCCGGACAGGGCTACCGTGGGCGGAAACACCATATATTTT.